Sequencing of this T cell receptor (beta chain) was carried out in a study of blood T cell repertoires in COVID-19 (TCRdb year 2020). For context, the study as a whole: Samples from collaborators originated in the United States, Italy and Spain and spanned both the acute and convalescent phases of COVID-19. The material from the prospective study consisted of cDNA or gDNA derived from T cells, B-cell-depleted T cells, or PBMCs. Deeply sampled blood TCRbeta repertoires from subjects exposed to, actively infected with, or recovered from COVID-19 were included in the dataset. The repertoires were released in a freely available public database meant as a resource for research on the immune response to SARS-CoV-2. The samples were drawn from two sources: the first 160 participants of the ongoing ImmuneRACE study, and fewer than 1,500 subjects contributed by 6 global collaborators. A de-identified subject ID, COVID-19 status, age in years and sex were almost always included in the sample metadata. Where HLA class I and class II types were available, the types were taken from metadata supplied by the sample provider, not from assay-based typing. Beyond this particular receptor, the publication reports: The quantity of clinical and demographic metadata differed by source and by participant and was supplied without curation.

Whole blood was collected in K2EDTA tubes by collaborating institutions according to the institutions' own protocols. For TCRbeta analysis, collaborator samples were shipped as frozen whole blood, as isolated PBMCs, or as DNA extracted from either sample type. The CDR3 starts with the cysteine, ends with the phenylalanine, and has 15 residues. Just the 45-base CDR3 DNA is kept, in frame starting at base 1. V lost 2 bases and J lost 3 bases; the stretch between them is 11 bases long. CDR1 and CDR2 (SGHTA, FQGTGA) derive from the germline V gene. TCRbeta CDR3 regions were amplified from genomic DNA using the immunoSEQ Assay, a bias-controlled multiplex PCR. The paper's processing steps were these. Nucleated cell counts per sample were estimated from amplification of reference gene primers within the assay. To quantify the absolute abundance of each unique TCRbeta CDR3 rearrangement, sequence reads were collapsed and filtered. Productive Simpson clonality was computed per sample as the square root of Simpson's diversity index over productive rearrangements. In TCRdb, the immuneACCESS table is reduced to in-frame sequences with V and J assigned. These tables do not hold every clone; where another copy was compared, an unresolved V gene accounts for under half, and the others remain unexplained. From that table come the V and J calls and clone size; the DNA was used to work out D and trimming. The sample profile shows some 69,000 clones; about 91% of them were found once. Jointly, the top ten make up about 5% of the sample.

Note on this clone: This clone's antigen is unknown. No per-base quality is available; no much larger clone lies one base away.

The sequence was obtained from a woman aged 45-65 years with active COVID-19. Material: peripheral blood. The V and J segments used are TRBV7-3 and TRBJ2-1; the D gene is perhaps TRBD2, on 6 matching bases. The bases are TGTGCCAGCAGCTTAGAAGCGGGCAACTACAATGAGCAGTTCTTC. Translation gives CASSLEAGNYNEQFF. Reference TRBV7-3 and TRBJ2-1 genes cover what lies past the CDR3, so the full variable domain is GAGVSQTPSNKVTEKGKYVELRCDPISGHTALYWYRQSLGQGPEFLIYFQGTGAADDSGLPNDRFFAVRPEGSVSTLKIQRTERGDSAVYLCASSLEAGNYNEQFFGPGTRLTVL.